The rows below give T cell receptor beta chains drawn from one sample of a study of post-analysis software for immune sequencing data. TCRdb analysed the PCR reads with MiXCR anew, one entry per CDR3 protein. The profile shows 650,000 to 850,000 distinct CDR3 sequences, roughly 50% of them singletons. The sequencing input was blood. These TCRs come from a girl between 5 and 17 years old with multiple sclerosis. Both conserved end residues are part of each CDR3. The D gene is left open where the match is weak. A clone size is listed for some rows: how often the clone was seen (once, few, many), or a class if it is expanded.

size: once
J: TRBJ2-4
length: 16
V: TRBV12-3/TRBV12-4
D: TRBD2
DNA: TGTGTCAGCAGTGGACTAGCGGGAGGGCCTGAGGGCATTCAGTACTTC
CDR3: CVSSGLAGGPEGIQYF

size: -
J: TRBJ2-2
length: 16
V: TRBV2
D: -
DNA: TGTGCCAGCAGCTATTTCGGGACTTTAGATCCCGGGGAGCTGTTTTTT
CDR3: CASSYFGTLDPGELFF

size: -
J: TRBJ1-2
length: 16
V: TRBV25-1
D: -
DNA: TGTGCCAGCAGTGAATCGGGGCGGAAGGGAGGCTATGGCGACACCTTC
CDR3: CASSESGRKGGYGDTF

size: -
J: TRBJ2-3
length: 13
V: TRBV9
D: -
DNA: TGTGCCAGCAGCGTTAAGCCCCGAGATACGCAGTATTTT
CDR3: CASSVKPRDTQYF

size: few
J: TRBJ2-2
length: 14
V: TRBV2
D: -
DNA: TGTGCCAGCAGTGAAAACCGGAACACCGGGGAGCTGTTTTTT
CDR3: CASSENRNTGELFF

size: -
J: TRBJ2-7
length: 15
V: TRBV20-1
D: TRBD1
DNA: TGCAGTGCCATCCCACCCGGGACAGGGGGTTACGAGCAGTACTTC
CDR3: CSAIPPGTGGYEQYF

size: few
J: TRBJ2-2
length: 12
V: TRBV29-1
D: -
DNA: TGCAGCGTCTTCACAGGGTTCGGGGAGCTGTTTTTT
CDR3: CSVFTGFGELFF

size: -
J: TRBJ2-7
length: 14
V: TRBV20-1
D: TRBD1
DNA: TGCAGTGCTAGTCGCCGGGACAGGGTACCCGAGCAGTGCTTC
CDR3: CSASRRDRVPEQCF

size: -
J: TRBJ1-2
length: 13
V: TRBV5-8
D: -
DNA: TGTGCCAGCAGCTGGACTCGGGGTTATGGCTACACCTTC
CDR3: CASSWTRGYGYTF

size: -
J: TRBJ2-6
length: 13
V: TRBV5-1
D: -
DNA: TGCGCCAGCAGCTTATACTCGGCCAACGTCCTGACTTTC
CDR3: CASSLYSANVLTF

size: few
J: TRBJ2-7
length: 14
V: TRBV7-9
D: -
DNA: TGTGCCAGCAGCGGTAGCCCGACGCATTACGAGCAGTACTTC
CDR3: CASSGSPTHYEQYF

size: few
J: TRBJ2-3
length: 15
V: TRBV7-2
D: -
DNA: TGTGCCAGCAGCTTAGCGGGGGGGCGTCCAGATACGCAGTATTTT
CDR3: CASSLAGGRPDTQYF

size: many
J: TRBJ2-7
length: 13
V: TRBV20-1
D: TRBD2
DNA: TGCAGTGCATTAGCGGGCCGGGCCTACGAGCAGTACTTC
CDR3: CSALAGRAYEQYF

size: -
J: TRBJ2-1
length: 16
V: TRBV20-1
D: -
DNA: TGCAGTGCTAGAGACGGGGGAGGCGGCATGGGATATGAGCAGTTCTTC
CDR3: CSARDGGGGMGYEQFF

size: -
J: TRBJ2-1
length: 15
V: TRBV20-1
D: -
DNA: TGCAGTTCCTCGAAAGGGGGAGGGCTCCTCAATGAGCAGTTCTTC
CDR3: CSSSKGGGLLNEQFF

size: few
J: TRBJ1-2
length: 10
V: TRBV20-1
D: -
DNA: TGCAGTGCTAGAGAAAGCGGCTACACCTTC
CDR3: CSARESGYTF

size: -
J: TRBJ2-7
length: 15
V: TRBV9
D: -
DNA: TGTGCCAGCAGCGTAGAGGGGGAGGACTCCTACGAGCAGTACTTC
CDR3: CASSVEGEDSYEQYF

size: -
J: TRBJ2-7
length: 11
V: TRBV20-1
D: -
DNA: TGCAGTGCCCCTAAGAGTAACGAGCAGTACTTC
CDR3: CSAPKSNEQYF

size: -
J: TRBJ2-5
length: 14
V: TRBV13
D: TRBD1
DNA: TGTGCCAGCAGCTTCAAGACAGGGGGGGAGACCCAGTACTTC
CDR3: CASSFKTGGETQYF

size: -
J: TRBJ1-2
length: 14
V: TRBV29-1
D: -
DNA: TGCAGCGTTGATAATTCGTTTTCGGTCTATGGCTACACCTTC
CDR3: CSVDNSFSVYGYTF

size: few
J: TRBJ2-3
length: 14
V: TRBV29-1
D: -
DNA: TGCAGCGTTGCATTGGCAGGGTTATCAGATACGCAGTATTTT
CDR3: CSVALAGLSDTQYF

size: -
J: TRBJ1-2
length: 14
V: TRBV20-1
D: -
DNA: TGCAGTGCTAGACCTAAAAACGGCATAGTTGGCTGCACCTTC
CDR3: CSARPKNGIVGCTF

size: -
J: TRBJ2-1
length: 15
V: TRBV7-6
D: TRBD1
DNA: TGTGCCAGCAGCCAAATGGGACAGGGGTCTGATGAGCAGTTCTTC
CDR3: CASSQMGQGSDEQFF

size: -
J: TRBJ2-5
length: 13
V: TRBV20-1
D: -
DNA: TGCAGTGCAGAAGCGGAGACGAAAGAGACCCAGTACTTC
CDR3: CSAEAETKETQYF

size: few
J: TRBJ2-5
length: 13
V: TRBV20-1
D: -
DNA: TGCAGTGCAAGGGGCCAGGGGTTGGAGACCCAGTACTTC
CDR3: CSARGQGLETQYF

size: -
J: TRBJ1-5
length: 14
V: TRBV11-1
D: -
DNA: TGTGCCAGCAGCTGCGCAGGTAGCAATCAGCCCCAGCATTTT
CDR3: CASSCAGSNQPQHF

size: -
J: TRBJ1-5
length: 16
V: TRBV7-2
D: TRBD1
DNA: TGTGCCAGCAGCTTACCCGGACCGGGACAGGCCCAGCCCCAGCATTTT
CDR3: CASSLPGPGQAQPQHF

size: -
J: TRBJ2-7
length: 13
V: TRBV7-2
D: -
DNA: TGTGCCAGCACCTGGGGCTTGTCCTACGAGCAGTACTTC
CDR3: CASTWGLSYEQYF

size: -
J: TRBJ1-6
length: 16
V: TRBV3-1
D: -
DNA: TGTGCCAGCAGCCACCCCGTAGGCGGCCGCAGGTCACCCCTCCACTTT
CDR3: CASSHPVGGRRSPLHF

size: -
J: TRBJ1-1
length: 15
V: TRBV20-1
D: TRBD1
DNA: TGCAGTGCTAGGAACGACAGGGTACGAGGGACTGAAGCTTTCTTT
CDR3: CSARNDRVRGTEAFF

size: -
J: TRBJ2-5
length: 14
V: TRBV29-1
D: -
DNA: TGCAGCCTTGTCCGAAGCGGGCAACCCGGGGCCCAGTACTTC
CDR3: CSLVRSGQPGAQYF

size: few
J: TRBJ2-1
length: 13
V: TRBV24-1
D: TRBD1
DNA: TGTGCCACCGCGCACAGACAGGGCGATGAGCAGTTCTTC
CDR3: CATAHRQGDEQFF

size: few
J: TRBJ1-4
length: 14
V: TRBV9
D: TRBD1
DNA: TGTGCCAGCAGCGTAGCTACAGGGGATGAAAAACTGTTTTTT
CDR3: CASSVATGDEKLFF

size: once
J: TRBJ2-2
length: 15
V: TRBV11-2
D: -
DNA: TGTGCCAGCAGCTTAGGATCAGCGAACACCGGGGAGCTGTTTTTT
CDR3: CASSLGSANTGELFF